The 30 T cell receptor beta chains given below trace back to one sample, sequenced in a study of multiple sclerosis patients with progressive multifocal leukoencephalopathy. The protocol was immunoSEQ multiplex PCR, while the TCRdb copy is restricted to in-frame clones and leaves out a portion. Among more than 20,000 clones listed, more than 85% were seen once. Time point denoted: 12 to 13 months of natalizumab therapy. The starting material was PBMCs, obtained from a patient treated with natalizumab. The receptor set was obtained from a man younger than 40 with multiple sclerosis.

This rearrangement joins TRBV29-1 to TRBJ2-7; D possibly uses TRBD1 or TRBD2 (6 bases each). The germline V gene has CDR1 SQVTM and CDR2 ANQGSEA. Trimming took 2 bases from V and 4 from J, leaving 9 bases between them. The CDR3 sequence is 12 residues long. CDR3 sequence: CSVETGAYEQYF. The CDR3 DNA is TGCAGCGTTGAAACGGGGGCTTACGAGCAGTACTTC.

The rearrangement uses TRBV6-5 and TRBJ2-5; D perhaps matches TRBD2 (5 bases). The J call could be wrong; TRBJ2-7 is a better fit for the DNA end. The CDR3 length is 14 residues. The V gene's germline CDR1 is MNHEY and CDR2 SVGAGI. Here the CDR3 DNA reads TGTGCCAGCAGCCACGGGGTGGGGTCCTACGAGCAGTACTTC. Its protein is CASSHGVGSYEQYF.

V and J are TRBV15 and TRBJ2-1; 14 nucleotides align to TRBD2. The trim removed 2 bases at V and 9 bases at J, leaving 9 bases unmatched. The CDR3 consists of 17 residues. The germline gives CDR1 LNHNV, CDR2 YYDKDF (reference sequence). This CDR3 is CATSRSSGLAGEAEQFF. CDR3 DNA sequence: TGTGCCACCAGCAGATCCTCGGGACTAGCGGGAGAGGCTGAGCAGTTCTTC.

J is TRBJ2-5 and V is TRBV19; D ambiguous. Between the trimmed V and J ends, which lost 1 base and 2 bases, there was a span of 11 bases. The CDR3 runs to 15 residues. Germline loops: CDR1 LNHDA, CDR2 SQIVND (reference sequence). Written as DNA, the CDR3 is TGTGCCAGTAGTATAGTTGGAACCATACAAGAGACCCAGTACTTC. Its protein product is CASSIVGTIQETQYF.

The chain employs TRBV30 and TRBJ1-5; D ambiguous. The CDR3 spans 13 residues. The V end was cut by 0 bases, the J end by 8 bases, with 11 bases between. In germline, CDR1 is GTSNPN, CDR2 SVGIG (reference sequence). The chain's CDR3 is CAWSVSAVEPQHF. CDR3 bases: TGTGCCTGGAGTGTATCGGCAGTGGAGCCCCAGCATTTT.

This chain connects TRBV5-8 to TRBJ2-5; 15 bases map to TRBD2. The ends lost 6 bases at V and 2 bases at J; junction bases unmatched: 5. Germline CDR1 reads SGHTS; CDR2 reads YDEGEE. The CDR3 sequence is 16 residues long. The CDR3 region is CASNRTSGRAQETQYF. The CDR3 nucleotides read TGTGCCAGCAACCGGACTAGCGGGAGGGCTCAAGAGACCCAGTACTTC. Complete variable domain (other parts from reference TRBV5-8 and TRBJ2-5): EAGVTQSPTHLIKTRGQQATLRCSPISGHTSVYWYQQALGLGLQFLLWYDEGEERNRGNFPPRFSGRQFPNYSSELNVNALELEDSALYLCASNRTSGRAQETQYFGPGTRLLVL.

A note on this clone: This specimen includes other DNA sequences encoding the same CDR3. CDR3 sequence (DNA): TGTGCCATCAGTGAGTCACGGGGGCCGGGTGAAGCTTTCTTT. Translated, it gives CAISESRGPGEAFF. This sequence joins TRBV10-3 and TRBJ1-1, with a weak D call TRBD1 (6 bases). The CDR3 loop spans 14 amino acids. CDR1 is ENHRY and CDR2 is SYGVKD in the germline V gene. The ends were cut back, 0 bases at V and 7 bases at J, with 12 bases in the middle.

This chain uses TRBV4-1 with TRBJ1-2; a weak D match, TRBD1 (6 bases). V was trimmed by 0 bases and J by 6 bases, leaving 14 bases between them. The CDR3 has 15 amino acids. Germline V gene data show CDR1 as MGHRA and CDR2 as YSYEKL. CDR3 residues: CASSQDEAGEDGYTF. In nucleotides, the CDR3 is TGCGCCAGCAGCCAAGATGAAGCAGGGGAGGATGGCTACACCTTC.

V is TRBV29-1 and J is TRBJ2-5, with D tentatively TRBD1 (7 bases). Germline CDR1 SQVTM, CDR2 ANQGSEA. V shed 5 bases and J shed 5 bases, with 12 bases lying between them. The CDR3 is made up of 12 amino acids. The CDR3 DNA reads TGCAGCGTTAGGAGGGGGCAGGAGACCCAGTACTTC. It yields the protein CSVRRGQETQYF.

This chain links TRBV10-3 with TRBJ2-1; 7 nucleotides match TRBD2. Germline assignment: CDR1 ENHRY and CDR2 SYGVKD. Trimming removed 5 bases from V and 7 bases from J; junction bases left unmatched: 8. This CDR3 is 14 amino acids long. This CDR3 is CAISKLAPGNEQFF. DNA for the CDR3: TGTGCCATCAGTAAACTAGCGCCAGGGAATGAGCAGTTCTTC.

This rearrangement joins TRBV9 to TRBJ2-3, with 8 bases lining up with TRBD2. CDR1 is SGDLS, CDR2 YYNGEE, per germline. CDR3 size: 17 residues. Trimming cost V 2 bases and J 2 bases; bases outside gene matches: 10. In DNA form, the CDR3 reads TGTGCCAGCAGCGTGGGCGGCGGGAGGCCCTCCACAGATACGCAGTATTTT. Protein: CASSVGGGRPSTDTQYF.

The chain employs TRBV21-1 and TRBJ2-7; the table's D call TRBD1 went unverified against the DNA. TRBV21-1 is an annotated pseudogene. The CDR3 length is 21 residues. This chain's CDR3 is CASSKSKWNRAGQGESYEQYF. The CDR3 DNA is TGTGCCAGCAGCAAATCGAAATGGAACCGAGCGGGACAGGGCGAATCCTACGAGCAGTACTTC.

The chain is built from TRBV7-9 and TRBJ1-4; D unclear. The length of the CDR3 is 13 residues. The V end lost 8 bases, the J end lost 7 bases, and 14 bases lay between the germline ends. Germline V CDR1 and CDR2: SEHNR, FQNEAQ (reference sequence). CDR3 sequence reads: CASRGSIGEKLFF. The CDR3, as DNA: TGTGCCAGCCGAGGCTCAATAGGTGAAAAACTGTTTTTT. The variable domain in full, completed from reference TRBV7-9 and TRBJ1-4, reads DTGVSQNPRHKITKRGQNVTFRCDPISEHNRLYWYRQTLGQGPEFLTYFQNEAQLEKSRLLSDRFSAERPKGSFSTLEIQRTEQGDSAMYLCASRGSIGEKLFFGSGTQLSVL.

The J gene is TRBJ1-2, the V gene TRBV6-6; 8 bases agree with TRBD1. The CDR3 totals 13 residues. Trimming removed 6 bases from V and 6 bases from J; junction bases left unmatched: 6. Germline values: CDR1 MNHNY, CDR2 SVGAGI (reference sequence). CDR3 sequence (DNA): TGTGCCAGCAGACCGACAGGGGTTGATGGCTACACCTTC. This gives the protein CASRPTGVDGYTF.

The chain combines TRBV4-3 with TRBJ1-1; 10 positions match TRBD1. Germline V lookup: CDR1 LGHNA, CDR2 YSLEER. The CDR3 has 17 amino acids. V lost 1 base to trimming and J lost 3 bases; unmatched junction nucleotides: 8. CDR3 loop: CASSQGGPGQGYTEAFF. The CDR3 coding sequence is TGCGCCAGCAGCCAAGGAGGCCCGGGACAGGGGTACACTGAAGCTTTCTTT.

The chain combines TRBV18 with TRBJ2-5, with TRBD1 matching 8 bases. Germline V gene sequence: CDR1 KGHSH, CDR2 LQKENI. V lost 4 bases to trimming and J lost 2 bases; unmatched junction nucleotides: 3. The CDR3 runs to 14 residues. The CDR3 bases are TGTGCCAGCTCACTGACAGGGGCGCAAGAGACCCAGTACTTC. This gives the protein CASSLTGAQETQYF.

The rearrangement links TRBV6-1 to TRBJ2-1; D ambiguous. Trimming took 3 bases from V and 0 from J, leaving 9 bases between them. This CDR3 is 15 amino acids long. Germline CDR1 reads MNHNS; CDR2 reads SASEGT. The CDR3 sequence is CASSDQVLSYNEQFF. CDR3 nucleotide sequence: TGTGCCAGCAGTGATCAAGTCCTCTCCTACAATGAGCAGTTCTTC.

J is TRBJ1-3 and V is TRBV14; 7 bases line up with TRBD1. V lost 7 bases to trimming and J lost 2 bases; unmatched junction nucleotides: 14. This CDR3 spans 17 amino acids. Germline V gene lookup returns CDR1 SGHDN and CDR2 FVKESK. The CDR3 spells CASTPKPGGGTGNTIYF. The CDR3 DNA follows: TGTGCCAGCACCCCCAAGCCAGGGGGGGGAACTGGAAACACCATATATTTT.

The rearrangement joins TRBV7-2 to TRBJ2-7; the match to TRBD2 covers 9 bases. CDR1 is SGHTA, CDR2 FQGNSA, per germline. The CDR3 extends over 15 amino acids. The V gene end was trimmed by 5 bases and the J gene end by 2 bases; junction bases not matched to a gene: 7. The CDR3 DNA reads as TGTGCCAGCAGCCACCAGACTAGCGGTCCCTACGAGCAGTACTTC. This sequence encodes CASSHQTSGPYEQYF.

The CDR3 loop is CASRLQARRTGELFF. For the CDR3, the DNA is TGTGCCAGTAGATTACAGGCAAGGAGGACCGGGGAGCTGTTTTTT. This chain joins TRBV19 and TRBJ2-2, with D perhaps assigned TRBD1 or TRBD2 (5 bases each). Germline CDR1 is LNHDA and CDR2 is SQIVND (reference sequence). V lost 6 bases, J lost 5 bases, and 16 bases lay in between. This CDR3 has 15 amino acids.

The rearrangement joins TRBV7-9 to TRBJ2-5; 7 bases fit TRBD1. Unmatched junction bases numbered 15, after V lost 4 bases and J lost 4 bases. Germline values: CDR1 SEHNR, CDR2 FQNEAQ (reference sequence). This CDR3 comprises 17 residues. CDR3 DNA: TGTGCCAGCAGCTCTAGGGGGCCGGGAAGTGGGAGAGAGACCCAGTACTTC. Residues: CASSSRGPGSGRETQYF.

The CDR3 spells CASSPLVQTLGTEAFF. The CDR3 DNA follows: TGTGCCAGCTCACCTCTTGTGCAGACCCTAGGGACTGAAGCTTTCTTT. V is TRBV18 and J is TRBJ1-1; D not resolved. There are 16 residues in the CDR3. CDR1 and CDR2 (germline): KGHSH, LQKENI. V shed 3 bases and J shed 5 bases, with 19 bases lying between them.

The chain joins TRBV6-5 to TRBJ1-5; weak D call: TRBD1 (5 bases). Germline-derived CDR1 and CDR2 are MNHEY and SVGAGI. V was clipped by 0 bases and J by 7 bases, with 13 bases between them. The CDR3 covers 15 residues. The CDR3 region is CASSYSIGGGQPQHF. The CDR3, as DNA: TGTGCCAGCAGTTACTCGATCGGGGGAGGCCAGCCCCAGCATTTT.

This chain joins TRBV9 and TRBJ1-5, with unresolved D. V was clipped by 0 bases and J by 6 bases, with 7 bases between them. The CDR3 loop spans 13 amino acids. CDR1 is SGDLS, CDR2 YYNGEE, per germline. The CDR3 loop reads CASSVDLGQPQHF. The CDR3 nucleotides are TGTGCCAGCAGCGTAGACCTGGGTCAGCCCCAGCATTTT.

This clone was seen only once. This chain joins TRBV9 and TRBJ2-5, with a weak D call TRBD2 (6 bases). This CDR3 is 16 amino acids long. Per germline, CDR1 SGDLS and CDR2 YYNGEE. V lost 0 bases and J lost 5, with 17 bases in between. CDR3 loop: CASSVGDGRIRETQYF. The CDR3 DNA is TGTGCCAGCAGCGTAGGGGACGGGAGAATTAGGGAGACCCAGTACTTC.

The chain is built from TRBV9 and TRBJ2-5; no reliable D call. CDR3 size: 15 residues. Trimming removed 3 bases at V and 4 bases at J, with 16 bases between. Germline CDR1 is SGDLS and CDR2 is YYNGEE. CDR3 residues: CASSAYHGSRETQYF. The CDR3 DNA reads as TGTGCCAGCAGCGCCTATCACGGCAGTCGAGAGACCCAGTACTTC.

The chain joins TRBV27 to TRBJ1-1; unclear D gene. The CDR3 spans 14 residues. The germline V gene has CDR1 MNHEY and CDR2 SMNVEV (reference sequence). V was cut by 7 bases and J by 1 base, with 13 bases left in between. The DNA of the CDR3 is TGTGCCAGCACCTCAAGGAGGGAGAACACTGAAGCTTTCTTT. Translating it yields CASTSRRENTEAFF.

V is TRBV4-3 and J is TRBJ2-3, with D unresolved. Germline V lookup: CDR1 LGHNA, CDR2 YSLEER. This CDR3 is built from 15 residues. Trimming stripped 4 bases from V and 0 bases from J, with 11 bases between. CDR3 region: CASSLNPTSTDTQYF. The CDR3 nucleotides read TGCGCCAGCAGCCTCAATCCGACTAGCACAGATACGCAGTATTTT.

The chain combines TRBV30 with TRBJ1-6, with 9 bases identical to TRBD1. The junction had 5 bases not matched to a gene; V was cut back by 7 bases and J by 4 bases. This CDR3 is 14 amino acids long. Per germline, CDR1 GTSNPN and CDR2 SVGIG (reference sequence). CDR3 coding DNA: TGTGCCTATCCGACAGGGGGTTATAATTCACCCCTCCACTTT. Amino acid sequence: CAYPTGGYNSPLHF. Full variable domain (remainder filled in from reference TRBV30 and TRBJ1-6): SQTIHQWPATLVQPVGSPLSLECTVEGTSNPNLYWYRQAAGRGLQLLFYSVGIGQISSEVPQNLSASRPQDRQFILSSKKLLLSDSGFYLCAYPTGGYNSPLHFGNGTRLTVT.

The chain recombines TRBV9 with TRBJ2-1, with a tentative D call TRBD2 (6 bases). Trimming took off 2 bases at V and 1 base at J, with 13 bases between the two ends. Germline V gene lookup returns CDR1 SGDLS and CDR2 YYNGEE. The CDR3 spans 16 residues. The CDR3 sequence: CASSVSGTVSYNEQFF. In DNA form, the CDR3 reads TGTGCCAGCAGCGTTAGCGGTACCGTGTCCTACAATGAGCAGTTCTTC.